Below, 31 T cell receptor beta chains from the same sample are listed, as sequenced in a study of metastatic and nonmetastatic thyroid tumors (dated by TCRdb to between 2020 and 2021). No patient had received any treatment before thyroid surgery. The library was made by PCR. The sample was run on an Illumina HiSeq 4000. TCRdb reanalyzed the raw reads on its own, using fastp at Q25 for trimming and MiXCR for clone calling, and kept in-frame beta chains. The sample includes just under 60,000 clones, with under 20% observed a single time. The top ten constitute roughly a tenth of the sample. Sequenced material: blood. The receptors stem from a male donor with papillary thyroid cancer or a benign thyroid nodule (not recorded which). Some clones in this sample may be carry-over from other donors' samples.

This clone was counted at least ten times. The V and J genes are TRBV12-3 or TRBV12-4 and TRBJ2-1; 10 nucleotides align to TRBD2. This CDR3 comprises 18 residues. After removal of 6 bases from V and 5 bases from J, the junction contained 16 bases not matched to a gene. The CDR3 spells CASSSWTSGPASDNEQFF. CDR3 coding DNA: TGTGCCAGCAGCTCATGGACTAGCGGCCCCGCCTCGGACAATGAGCAGTTCTTC.

This clone was counted many times. The chain links TRBV3-1 to TRBJ2-4; no firm D call. The CDR3 is made up of 13 amino acids. V was shortened by 3 bases and J by 8 bases, with 11 bases between the two germline ends. Looked up from germline, CDR1 is LGHDT and CDR2 is YNNKEL (reference sequence). CDR3 in amino acids: CASSHRPLDIQYF. The CDR3 nucleotides are TGTGCCAGCAGCCACAGACCACTTGACATTCAGTACTTC.

This clone occurred a few times. A read error may account for a junction end that differs from germline. This chain uses TRBV6-1 with TRBJ2-3; TRBD1 is a possible D gene (7 bases). From germline, CDR1 is MNHNS and CDR2 SASEGT. The CDR3 spans 14 residues. The CDR3 bases are TGTGTCAGCAAAAATCAGGGGGGAGCATATACGCAGTATTTT. This translates into CVSKNQGGAYTQYF.

This clone was observed many times. The V gene is TRBV6-2 or TRBV6-3, the J gene TRBJ2-7, with TRBD2 as a possible D gene (5 bases). V was trimmed by 10 bases and J by 0 bases, leaving 13 bases between them. Germline lookup yields CDR1 MNHEY and CDR2 SVGEGT. CDR3 length: 13 residues. CDR3 sequence: CATCRRSSYEQYV. CDR3 coding DNA: TGTGCCACCTGTAGGAGGAGCTCCTACGAGCAGTACGTC.

Notes on this clone: A much larger clone differs by one base, so this may be a read error. The sample contains more than one DNA sequence encoding this CDR3. The chain joins TRBV9 to TRBJ1-4; D is undetermined. V shed 3 bases and J shed 14 bases, with 14 bases lying between them. The CDR3 runs 12 residues. The germline gives CDR1 SGDLS, CDR2 YYNGEE. The CDR3 protein is CASSGSRRKLFF. The CDR3 nucleotides read TGTGCCAGCAGCGGATCAAGAAGAAAGCTGTTTTTT.

This chain joins TRBV4-2 and TRBJ1-1, with D perhaps TRBD1 (6 bases). Trimming cost V 7 bases and J 11 bases, with 17 bases left between them. CDR1 is LGHNA and CDR2 is YNFKEQ in the germline V gene. The CDR3 sequence is 12 residues long. The CDR3 coding sequence is TGTGCCAGCAAGGGGGAGGGTGCGAGGGCTTTCTTT. Translating gives CASKGEGARAFF.

In its sample, this clone was seen a few times. A much bigger clone sits one base away, suggesting this may be a read error. The DNA of the CDR3 is TGTGCCAGCAGCCGGGACTCAAACTCCTACAATGAGCAGTTCTTC. Its translation is CASSRDSNSYNEQFF. The chain links TRBV7-3 to TRBJ2-1, with TRBD2 as a possible D gene (6 bases). CDR3 length equals 15 residues. Trimming pared 5 bases from V and 0 bases from J, leaving 11 bases between. CDR1 and CDR2 (germline): SGHTA, FQGTGA.

Many counts were recorded for this clone. CDR3 DNA sequence: TGTGCCAGCAGCTTGGAACTAGACTACAATGAGCAGTTCTTC. Residues: CASSLELDYNEQFF. This chain links TRBV5-4 with TRBJ2-1; D is perhaps TRBD2 (5 bases). CDR1 is SGHNT, CDR2 YYREEE, per germline (reference sequence). Deletions cut 0 bases from V and 3 bases from J, with 7 bases between. CDR3 length: 14 residues.

This chain uses TRBV19 with TRBJ1-4; the D is unclear. V was shortened by 3 bases and J by 0 bases, with 14 bases between the two germline ends. This CDR3 is 17 amino acids long. Germline V gene sequence: CDR1 LNHDA, CDR2 SQIVND (reference sequence). The CDR3 here is CASSMGGRCATNEKLFF. CDR3 sequence (DNA): TGTGCCAGTAGTATGGGTGGCAGGTGCGCAACTAATGAAAAACTGTTTTTT.

Many counts were recorded for this clone. This chain uses TRBV20-1 with TRBJ2-3, with D perhaps matching TRBD1 (5 bases). The CDR3 spans 12 residues. V lost 4 bases, J lost 3 bases, and 8 bases lay in between. Germline V lookup: CDR1 DFQATT, CDR2 SNEGSKA (reference sequence). The CDR3 is CSATPGTDTQYF. Written as DNA, the CDR3 is TGCAGTGCTACCCCAGGGACAGATACGCAGTATTTT.

The gene calls are TRBV5-8 and TRBJ2-1, with TRBD1 matching over 9 bases. The CDR3 runs to 19 residues. Germline CDR1 and CDR2: SGHTS and YDEGEE. After removal of 2 bases from V and 5 bases from J, the junction contained 17 bases not matched to a gene. The CDR3 spells CASSFSATSRQGVNNEQFF. CDR3 sequence (DNA): TGTGCCAGCAGCTTTTCTGCCACTTCCAGACAGGGGGTTAACAATGAGCAGTTCTTC. Full variable domain (rest looked up from reference TRBV5-8 and TRBJ2-1): EAGVTQSPTHLIKTRGQQATLRCSPISGHTSVYWYQQALGLGLQFLLWYDEGEERNRGNFPPRFSGRQFPNYSSELNVNALELEDSALYLCASSFSATSRQGVNNEQFFGPGTRLTVL.

This clone has ten or more counts. The V call is TRBV7-8, the J call TRBJ1-2; D not certain. CDR1 is SGHVS, CDR2 FQNEAQ, per germline. The V end was cut by 1 base, the J end by 1 base, with 10 bases between. The CDR3 covers 15 residues. The CDR3 here is CASSLGRHFNYGYTF. Written as DNA, the CDR3 is TGTGCCAGCAGCTTAGGCCGACATTTTAACTATGGCTACACCTTC.

This clone was detected many times. V usage is TRBV20-1 and J usage is TRBJ2-5; D is uncertain. This CDR3 is built from 15 residues. CDR1 DFQATT and CDR2 SNEGSKA come from the germline V gene (reference sequence). Trimming pared 1 base from V and 5 bases from J, leaving 17 bases between. CDR3 DNA sequence: TGCAGTGCTAGAGGAGAGGACGGAGCGATGGAGACCCAGTACTTC. Translated, it gives CSARGEDGAMETQYF.

This clone was observed at least ten times. The J gene is TRBJ2-3, the V gene TRBV18; D might be TRBD1 (6 bases). This CDR3 region has 14 residues. Germline V gene data show CDR1 as KGHSH and CDR2 as LQKENI. Between the trimmed V and J ends, which lost 4 bases and 2 bases, there was a span of 10 bases. The CDR3 DNA reads as TGTGCCAGCTCACTTACAGGGCACACAGATACGCAGTATTTT. Translation: CASSLTGHTDTQYF.

The V gene is TRBV28, the J gene TRBJ2-1, with D maybe TRBD1 (5 bases). V shed 10 bases and J shed 7 bases, with 26 bases lying between them. CDR3 length equals 16 residues. Germline V gives CDR1 MDHEN, CDR2 SYDVKM. The CDR3 bases are TGTGCCATCAGATTTAGTGGCACAGGCCTTCGTAATGAGCAGTTCTTC. Its protein is CAIRFSGTGLRNEQFF. Looking up the rest from reference TRBV28 and TRBJ2-1 gives the full variable domain: DVKVTQSSRYLVKRTGEKVFLECVQDMDHENMFWYRQDPGLGLRLIYFSYDVKMKEKGDIPEGYSVSREKKERFSLILESASTNQTSMYLCAIRFSGTGLRNEQFFGPGTRLTVL.

This clone was seen many times. The V gene is TRBV10-3, the J gene TRBJ2-7, with D perhaps matching TRBD1 or TRBD2 (5 bases each). The CDR3 length is 12 residues. Germline V CDR1 and CDR2: ENHRY, SYGVKD. With 2 bases removed from V and 6 bases from J, the gap between germline ends came to 8 bases. The CDR3 DNA is TGTGCCATCAGTGAGGAGGGGCTCGAGCAGTACGTC. It yields the protein CAISEEGLEQYV.

This clone appeared many times. The chain employs TRBV27 and TRBJ2-7, with D unclear. V lost 5 bases and J 2 bases, leaving 7 bases between the germline ends. The CDR3 is 12 residues long. Germline lookup yields CDR1 MNHEY and CDR2 SMNVEV (reference sequence). The CDR3 nucleotides are TGTGCCAGCAGTCTACCCCCCTACGAGCAGTACGTC. This translates into CASSLPPYEQYV.

Regarding this clone: At one end the junction does not follow the germline gene, possibly because of a read error. V gene TRBV27 combines with J gene TRBJ1-6; D gene unclear. The germline gives CDR1 MNHEY, CDR2 SMNVEV (reference sequence). The CDR3 has 18 amino acids. CDR3 sequence reads: CASSLYPPRHGGISPLYF. The DNA of the CDR3 is TGTGCCAGCAGTTTATACCCCCCACGACATGGTGGAATTTCACCCCTCTACTTT.

This clone was recorded at least ten times. The V call is TRBV9, the J call TRBJ1-1; TRBD1 might be the D (6 bases). Per germline, CDR1 SGDLS and CDR2 YYNGEE. V was pared by 4 bases and J by 5 bases, with 21 bases between. The CDR3 consists of 16 residues. CDR3 in DNA: TGTGCCAGCAGCTCTTATAACAGGGATAGGGAGACTGAAGCTTTCTTT. Encoded protein: CASSSYNRDRETEAFF.

This clone was found many times. The genes are TRBV11-1 and TRBJ2-6; D may be TRBD1 (5 bases). The CDR3 consists of 17 residues. Germline CDR1 SGHAT, CDR2 FQDESV (reference sequence). Trimming cost V 4 bases and J 0 bases, with 13 bases left between them. The CDR3: CASSSTDSLSGANVLTF. CDR3 nucleotides: TGTGCCAGCAGCTCAACCGACAGTCTCTCTGGGGCCAACGTCCTGACTTTC.

As to this clone: A clone one base away is much larger, so this may be a read error. The gene calls are TRBV5-8 and TRBJ2-3; no clear D. Germline V gene sequence: CDR1 SGHTS, CDR2 YDEGEE. The ends were cut back, 3 bases at V and 2 bases at J, with 10 bases in the middle. CDR3 size: 14 residues. The chain's CDR3 is CASSWQVATDTQYF. For the CDR3, the DNA is TGTGCCAGCAGCTGGCAGGTGGCCACAGATACGCAGTATTTT.

The chain combines TRBV10-1 with TRBJ2-1; D gene unclear. The V gene's germline CDR1 is WNHNN and CDR2 SYGVQD (reference sequence). The V and J ends lost 2 bases and 6 bases respectively, with 8 bases between them. The CDR3 extends over 13 amino acids. The chain's CDR3 is CASSEKAINEQFF. In DNA form, the CDR3 reads TGCGCCAGCAGTGAGAAGGCTATCAATGAGCAGTTCTTC.

This clone was seen many times. The chain has TRBV27 and TRBJ2-1; 10 bases map to TRBD2. The V gene's germline CDR1 is MNHEY and CDR2 SMNVEV (reference sequence). This CDR3 has 16 amino acids. Losses at the gene ends were 5 bases for V and 3 bases for J; bases not matched to a gene: 7. In DNA form, the CDR3 reads TGTGCCAGCAGTATATTAGCGGGGGGAAACTACAATGAGCAGTTCTTC. This codes for CASSILAGGNYNEQFF.

This clone was observed many times. This chain connects TRBV11-2 to TRBJ2-7; 12 positions match TRBD2. The CDR3 length is 15 residues. Trimming cost V 1 base and J 3 bases; bases outside gene matches: 1. Germline-derived CDR1 and CDR2 are SGHAT and FQNNGV. The CDR3 here is CASSLGGLAGYEQYV. CDR3 bases: TGTGCCAGCAGCTTAGGGGGACTAGCGGGCTACGAGCAGTACGTC.

This clone was recorded many times. This chain uses TRBV7-2 with TRBJ2-7; D might be TRBD1 or TRBD2, each matching 6 bases. V was cut by 3 bases and J by 4 bases, with 13 bases left in between. The CDR3 length is 14 residues. Germline V CDR1 and CDR2: SGHTA, FQGNSA. CDR3 sequence reads: CASSFVGGGYEQYF. CDR3 bases: TGTGCCAGCAGCTTCGTTGGAGGGGGATACGAGCAGTACTTC.

The V gene is TRBV6-1, the J gene TRBJ1-3, with D unclear. The germline V gene encodes CDR1 MNHNS and CDR2 SASEGT. V lost 6 bases, J lost 6 bases, and 12 bases lay in between. The CDR3 contains 13 residues. The CDR3: CASRLDTLNTIYF. The CDR3 coding sequence is TGTGCCAGCAGGCTAGACACCTTAAACACCATATATTTT.

The rearrangement links TRBV30 to TRBJ1-2, with unresolved D. V was clipped by 7 bases and J by 8 bases, with 17 bases between them. Germline CDR1 and CDR2: GTSNPN and SVGIG (reference sequence). CDR3 length equals 12 residues. The CDR3 sequence is CALDCTSGGYTF. The CDR3 DNA reads as TGTGCCTTGGATTGTACCTCGGGCGGCTACACCTTC.

This clone appeared many times. The gene calls are TRBV7-6 and TRBJ2-3; 9 nucleotides agree with TRBD2. The length of the CDR3 is 15 residues. After removal of 2 bases from V and 2 bases from J, the junction contained 2 bases not matched to a gene. Germline V gene sequence: CDR1 SGHVS, CDR2 FNYEAQ. The CDR3 region is CASSLSGRNTDTQYF. The CDR3 coding sequence is TGTGCCAGCAGCTTAAGCGGGAGGAACACAGATACGCAGTATTTT.

CDR3 nucleotide sequence: TGTGCCAGCTCACCAAAGGAGGGAGGCTACGAGCAGTACTTC. This translates into CASSPKEGGYEQYF. The chain has TRBV18 and TRBJ2-7, with D possibly being TRBD2 (6 bases). This CDR3 spans 14 amino acids. Trimming pared 2 bases from V and 3 bases from J, leaving 11 bases between. Germline assignment: CDR1 KGHSH and CDR2 LQKENI.

This clone occurred many times. This chain uses TRBV5-1 with TRBJ2-5; the D gene is possibly TRBD2 (6 bases). In germline, CDR1 is SGHRS, CDR2 YFSETQ. CDR3 length: 16 amino acids. Trimming removed 3 bases at V and 5 bases at J, with 20 bases between. The CDR3 bases are TGCGCCAGCAGCTGCCCCAGGCGGATGGCGGGGGAGACCCAGTACTTC. It codes for CASSCPRRMAGETQYF. Full variable domain (rest looked up from reference TRBV5-1 and TRBJ2-5): KAGVTQTPRYLIKTRGQQVTLSCSPISGHRSVSWYQQTPGQGLQFLFEYFSETQRNKGNFPGRFSGRQFSNSRSEMNVSTLELGDSALYLCASSCPRRMAGETQYFGPGTRLLVL.

Concerning this clone: Given a much more abundant clone one base away, this may be a read error. V and J are TRBV5-6 and TRBJ1-2, with 8 bases aligning to TRBD1. The V gene's germline CDR1 is SGHDT and CDR2 YYEEEE. J lost 6 bases, V lost 2 bases, and 12 bases had no gene match. The CDR3 consists of 16 residues. The DNA of the CDR3 is TGTGCCAGCAGCTTCGGGACAGGCACCTCTAAGAATGGCTACACCTTC. Encoded protein: CASSFGTGTSKNGYTF.